The clone carrying this TCR beta chain was counted many times. Its antigen is still unknown. This sample is part of a study of T-cell memory formation after mild COVID-19. Across the study: TCR clusters largely stayed donor specific. The study, taken as a whole, reports: CD4+ contracting clones lay mainly in CM and EM, CD8+ ones in EMRA.

5'RACE primed at constant segments yielded TCR alpha and TCR beta cDNA libraries bearing sample barcodes and UMIs. TCRdb analysed the 5' RACE reads with MiXCR anew, one entry per CDR3 protein. Counted here are 200,000 to 250,000 distinct CDR3 sequences, 15% occurring once; the ten biggest clones make up 2% to 2.5%. The CDR3 spans 14 residues. V shed 8 bases, J shed 1 base, and the junction held 6 bases outside the gene matches. CDR1 and CDR2 from the germline V gene are SGHTA and FQGTGA. This clonotype was obtained from an adult woman who had mild COVID-19 (a few samples of this study predate the infection). Cell type and time point are not known. The chain uses TRBV7-3 and TRBJ2-3, with TRBD2 identical over 7 bases. Sequenced sample: PBMCs or a T cell subset sorted from them (not recorded which). This CDR3 is CASSRGGGTDTQYF. In DNA form, the CDR3 reads TGTGCCAGCTCCCGGGGAGGGGGCACAGATACGCAGTATTTT.